The table lists the clone carrying this T cell receptor beta chain with many counts. The antigen remains undetermined. From the reads, TCRdb called clonotypes with MiXCR, one entry per CDR3 protein. The table includes about 310,000 distinct CDR3 sequences, about 25% detected once. These data are taken from a study of T cell repertoires in cytomegalovirus infection. The specimen comprised cultured PBMCs, sampled from culture after CMV antigen stimulation. The TCR was taken from a human donor in good health (CMV status not recorded). Some clones in this sample may be carry-over from other donors' samples.

The CDR3 DNA is TGTGCCAGCAGCTTCCTACTCCAAGAGACCCAGTACTTC. Protein: CASSFLLQETQYF. The V and J genes are TRBV7-2 and TRBJ2-5; D gene uncertain. Trimming pared 3 bases from V and 1 base from J, leaving 6 bases between. CDR1 is SGHTA, CDR2 FQGNSA, per germline. This CDR3 contains 13 residues.